A single sample is the source of the 17 T cell receptor beta chains below, sequenced in a study of blood T cells in healthy people across ages. PCR was performed a second time for about 6 to 11 cycles using a sample-barcoded 5' primer and a J-beta primer mix. TCRdb redid the calling of the 5' RACE reads with MiXCR, one entry per CDR3 protein. The sample contains approximately 1.5 million distinct CDR3 sequences, about 45% of which appear only once. Sample: blood. Source of these receptors: a woman in her late teens or twenties in good health.

The V call is TRBV20-1, the J call TRBJ1-5, with D perhaps TRBD1 (6 bases). The germline V and J ends were trimmed by 6 bases and 0 bases, with 18 bases remaining between them. This CDR3 region has 16 residues. CDR1 DFQATT and CDR2 SNEGSKA come from the germline V gene (reference sequence). CDR3 loop: CSAPPAGAFSNQPQHF. CDR3 nucleotide sequence: TGCAGTGCCCCCCCCGCAGGGGCCTTTAGCAATCAGCCCCAGCATTTT.

This clonotype was observed a few times. This rearrangement joins TRBV6-6 to TRBJ1-1; the D is unclear. Germline CDR1 MNHNY, CDR2 SVGAGI (reference sequence). The CDR3 sequence is 12 residues long. V was clipped by 2 bases and J by 4 bases, with 5 bases between them. CDR3 DNA: TGTGCCAGCAGTTACAGTGCCACTGAAGCTTTCTTT. Translating gives CASSYSATEAFF.

This clonotype was detected only a few times. J is TRBJ2-5 and V is TRBV4-1; D is perhaps TRBD1 or TRBD2 (5 bases each). In germline, CDR1 is MGHRA, CDR2 YSYEKL. V was cut by 3 bases and J by 1 base, with 21 bases left in between. The CDR3 spans 18 residues. This chain's CDR3 is CASSHGPGRISSQETQYF. The CDR3 region has the DNA TGCGCCAGCAGCCACGGACCGGGACGGATTTCTTCCCAAGAGACCCAGTACTTC.

The sample holds a few counts of this clonotype. The chain joins TRBV27 to TRBJ2-7; the D is unclear. The CDR3 runs 14 residues. Germline CDR1 and CDR2: MNHEY and SMNVEV (reference sequence). Trimming took off 2 bases at V and 4 bases at J, with 12 bases between the two ends. In nucleotides, the CDR3 is TGTGCCAGCAGTTTAAGAGCCCTAAGGTACGAGCAGTACTTC. Translating it yields CASSLRALRYEQYF.

The chain is built from TRBV20-1 and TRBJ1-2, with D uncertain. The germline gives CDR1 DFQATT, CDR2 SNEGSKA (reference sequence). This CDR3 contains 8 residues. The CDR3 region is CSPQGYTF. The DNA for the CDR3 is TGCAGCCCGCAGGGCTACACCTTC.

This clonotype was seen a few times. The gene calls are TRBV20-1 and TRBJ2-7, with D unclear. This CDR3 has 11 residues. The V gene's germline CDR1 is DFQATT and CDR2 SNEGSKA (reference sequence). V shed 8 bases and J shed 3 bases, with 11 bases lying between them. The CDR3 DNA reads TGCAGTCACGCTCGGGTCTACGAGCAGTACTTC. It translates to CSHARVYEQYF.

This clonotype was seen only a few times. The DNA for the CDR3 is TGCAGTGCTAGGCTCCGAGGCACAGATACGCAGTATTTT. Protein sequence: CSARLRGTDTQYF. The chain carries TRBV20-1 and TRBJ2-3, with unresolved D. Germline V gene lookup returns CDR1 DFQATT and CDR2 SNEGSKA (reference sequence). V lost 3 bases to trimming and J lost 1 base, with 8 bases between them. The CDR3 runs to 13 residues.

The rearrangement uses TRBV4-1 and TRBJ2-3; D might be TRBD1 (6 bases). The CDR3 is 15 residues long. Germline loops: CDR1 MGHRA, CDR2 YSYEKL. V shed 2 bases and J shed 4 bases, with 13 bases lying between them. CDR3 nucleotide sequence: TGCGCCAGCAGCCAAACCGGGACAAACGCAGATACGCAGTATTTT. Translation: CASSQTGTNADTQYF.

V is TRBV20-1 and J is TRBJ2-1, with D uncertain. The J call could be wrong; TRBJ2-7 is a better fit for the DNA end. The CDR3 length is 14 residues. CDR1 and CDR2 from the germline V gene are DFQATT and SNEGSKA (reference sequence). This CDR3 reads CSAREGGSYNEQYF. The CDR3 nucleotides are TGCAGTGCTAGAGAAGGCGGATCCTACAATGAGCAGTACTTC.

The chain employs TRBV9 and TRBJ2-3; 8 bases map to TRBD2. The ends lost 0 bases at V and 2 bases at J; junction bases unmatched: 5. Germline values: CDR1 SGDLS, CDR2 YYNGEE. This CDR3 contains 16 residues. The DNA of the CDR3 is TGTGCCAGCAGCGTAGGGACTAGCCGGAACACAGATACGCAGTATTTT. This codes for CASSVGTSRNTDTQYF.

The chain couples TRBV9 to TRBJ1-2, with no clear D. Germline assignment: CDR1 SGDLS and CDR2 YYNGEE. V was clipped by 0 bases and J by 8 bases, with 11 bases between them. CDR3 length: 13 residues. The CDR3 loop is CASSVELNQGYTF. DNA for the CDR3: TGTGCCAGCAGCGTAGAGCTAAACCAGGGCTACACCTTC.

The rearrangement joins TRBV7-2 to TRBJ1-5; the D is unclear. V lost 2 bases, J lost 6 bases, and 11 bases lay in between. The CDR3 covers 14 residues. CDR1 and CDR2 (germline): SGHTA, FQGNSA. In DNA form, the CDR3 reads TGTGCCAGCAGCTTAAATCCTTTCGCTCAGCCCCAGCATTTT. Translating gives CASSLNPFAQPQHF.

The genes are TRBV27 and TRBJ1-1; weak D call: TRBD1 (6 bases). V lost 0 bases, J lost 6 bases, and 14 bases lay in between. CDR1 and CDR2 (germline): MNHEY, SMNVEV (reference sequence). This CDR3 spans 15 amino acids. CDR3 in DNA: TGTGCCAGCAGTTTATCGGGGAACAGGGACCCTGAAGCTTTCTTT. Translation gives CASSLSGNRDPEAFF.

A few counts support this clonotype. The chain carries TRBV29-1 and TRBJ1-4; 8 bases are shared with TRBD1. CDR3 length: 14 residues. With V trimmed by 7 bases and J by 8 bases, 12 bases remained unmatched. Germline CDR1 reads SQVTM; CDR2 reads ANQGSEA. CDR3 nucleotides: TGCAGCGCGAAGGCGACAGGGGTAGTGGAAAAACTGTTTTTT. Residues: CSAKATGVVEKLFF.

V is TRBV7-9 and J is TRBJ2-7; D ambiguous. The CDR3 totals 13 residues. The germline CDR1 and CDR2 sequences are SEHNR and FQNEAQ (reference sequence). Trimming removed 6 bases from V and 4 bases from J, with 13 bases in between. The CDR3 DNA reads as TGTGCCAGCAGTGTTCAGAGTGAGTACGAGCAGTACTTC. Encoded protein: CASSVQSEYEQYF.

This chain uses TRBV7-2 with TRBJ2-1, with a possible D match to TRBD2 (5 bases). In germline, CDR1 is SGHTA, CDR2 FQGNSA. The V end was cut by 5 bases, the J end by 2 bases, with 16 bases between. CDR3 length equals 16 residues. CDR3 nucleotide sequence: TGTACCAGCAGCCCTCCGCGGGCCCAAGCCTACAATGAGCAGTTCTTC. It translates to CTSSPPRAQAYNEQFF.

The chain has TRBV6-1 and TRBJ2-1; 7 bases align to TRBD2. This CDR3 contains 14 residues. Unmatched junction bases numbered 5, after V lost 1 base and J lost 8 bases. CDR1 is MNHNS, CDR2 SASEGT, per germline. As DNA, the CDR3 is TGTGCCAGCAGTGAAGGGCTAGCGGCCGATGAGCAGTTCTTC. Protein sequence: CASSEGLAADEQFF.